This TCR beta chain was captured by sequencing in a study of shared clonotypes between healthy human individuals. For the study at large: The study enrolled two women and a few men aged 18 to 49. Study outcomes and limitations: Generation probabilities of non-shared clonotypes were lower (relative to those shared by all four donors). In four donors, around 4.8% of naive CD4 clonotypes appeared in common.

Sequencing used immunoSEQ multiplex PCR; TCRdb keeps in-frame clones, though not all of them. The sample has approximately 840,000 clones; approximately 97% are singletons. V was clipped by 5 bases and J by 1 base, with 12 bases between them. This CDR3 has 15 amino acids. Germline V lookup: CDR1 MNHEY, CDR2 SMNVEV (reference sequence). Cells designated naive CD8 were CD45RO-negative and were positively selected for CCR7, with terminally differentiated effector memory CD45RA+ cells excluded. In regard to this clone: Antigen: not known.

Specimen: naive CD8+ T cells sorted from blood. The TCR sequence derives from a man between 25 and 39 years old in good health. The V gene is TRBV27, the J gene TRBJ1-3; D is ambiguous. CDR3 sequence (DNA): TGTGCCAGCAGTCCGCGGGGTGATTCTGGAAACACCATATATTTT. It encodes CASSPRGDSGNTIYF.